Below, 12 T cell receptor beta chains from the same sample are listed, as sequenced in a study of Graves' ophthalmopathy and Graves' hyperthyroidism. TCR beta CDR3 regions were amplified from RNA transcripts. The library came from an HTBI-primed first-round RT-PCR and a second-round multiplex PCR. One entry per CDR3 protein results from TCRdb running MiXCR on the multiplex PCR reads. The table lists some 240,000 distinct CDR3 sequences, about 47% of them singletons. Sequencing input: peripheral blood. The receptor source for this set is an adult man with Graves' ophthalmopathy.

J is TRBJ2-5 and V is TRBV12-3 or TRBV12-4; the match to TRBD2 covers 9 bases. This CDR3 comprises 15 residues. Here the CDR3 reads CASGLVGLAGETQYF. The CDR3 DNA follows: TGTGCTAGTGGTTTGGTGGGACTAGCAGGAGAGACCCAGTACTTC.

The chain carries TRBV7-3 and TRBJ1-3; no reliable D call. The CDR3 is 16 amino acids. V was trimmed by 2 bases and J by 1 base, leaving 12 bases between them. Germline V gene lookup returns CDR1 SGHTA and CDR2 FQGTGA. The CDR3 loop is CASSLDRVGSGNTIYF. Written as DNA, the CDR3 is TGTGCCAGCAGCTTAGACCGGGTTGGGTCTGGAAACACCATATATTTT.

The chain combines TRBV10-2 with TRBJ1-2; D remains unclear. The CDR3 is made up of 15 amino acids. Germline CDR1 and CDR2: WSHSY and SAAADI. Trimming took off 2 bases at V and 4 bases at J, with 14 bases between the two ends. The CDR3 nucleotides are TGCGCCAGCAGTGAGGGACCGCCAACCATCTATGGCTACACCTTC. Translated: CASSEGPPTIYGYTF.

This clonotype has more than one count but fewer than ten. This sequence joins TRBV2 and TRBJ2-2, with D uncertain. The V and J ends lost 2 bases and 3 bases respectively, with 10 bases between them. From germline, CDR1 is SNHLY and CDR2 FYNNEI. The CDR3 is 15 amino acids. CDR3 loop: CASSERPPDTGELFF. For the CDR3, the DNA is TGTGCCAGCAGTGAAAGGCCGCCGGACACCGGGGAGCTGTTTTTT.

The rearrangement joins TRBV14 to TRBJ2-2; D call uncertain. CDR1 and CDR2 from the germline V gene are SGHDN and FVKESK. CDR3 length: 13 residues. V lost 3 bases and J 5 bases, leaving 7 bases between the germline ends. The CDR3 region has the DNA TGTGCCAGCAGCCAGGTGATGACCGGGGAGCTGTTTTTT. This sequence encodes CASSQVMTGELFF.

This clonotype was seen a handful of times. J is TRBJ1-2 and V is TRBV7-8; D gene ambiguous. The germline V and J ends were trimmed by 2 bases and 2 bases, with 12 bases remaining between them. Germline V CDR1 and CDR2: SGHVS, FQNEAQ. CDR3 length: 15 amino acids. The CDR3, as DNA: TGTGCCAGCAGCTTACCCGGGTCTGGGAACTATGGCTACACCTTC. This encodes CASSLPGSGNYGYTF.

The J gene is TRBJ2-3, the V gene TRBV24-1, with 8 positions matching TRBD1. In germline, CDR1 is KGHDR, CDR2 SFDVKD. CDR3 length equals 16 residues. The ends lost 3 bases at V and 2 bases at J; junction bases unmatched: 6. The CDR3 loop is CATSDPGQANTDTQYF. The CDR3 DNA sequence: TGTGCCACCAGTGATCCGGGACAGGCAAACACAGATACGCAGTATTTT.

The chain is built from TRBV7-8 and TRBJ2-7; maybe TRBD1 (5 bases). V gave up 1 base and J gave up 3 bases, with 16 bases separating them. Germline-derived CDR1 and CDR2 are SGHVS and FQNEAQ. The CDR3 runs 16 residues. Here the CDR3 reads CASSLGFRGLGYEQYF. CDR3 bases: TGTGCCAGCAGCTTAGGATTTAGGGGTTTGGGCTACGAGCAGTACTTC. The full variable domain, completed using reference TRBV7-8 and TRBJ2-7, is GAGVSQSPRYKVAKRGQDVALRCDPISGHVSLFWYQQALGQGPEFLTYFQNEAQLDKSGLPSDRFFAERPEGSVSTLKIQRTQQEDSAVYLCASSLGFRGLGYEQYFGPGTRLTVT.

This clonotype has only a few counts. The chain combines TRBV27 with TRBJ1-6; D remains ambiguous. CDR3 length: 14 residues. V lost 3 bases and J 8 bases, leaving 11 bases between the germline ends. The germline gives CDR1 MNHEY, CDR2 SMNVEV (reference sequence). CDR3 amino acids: CASSLVDGDSPLHF. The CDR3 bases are TGTGCCAGCAGTTTGGTGGACGGCGATTCACCCCTCCACTTT.

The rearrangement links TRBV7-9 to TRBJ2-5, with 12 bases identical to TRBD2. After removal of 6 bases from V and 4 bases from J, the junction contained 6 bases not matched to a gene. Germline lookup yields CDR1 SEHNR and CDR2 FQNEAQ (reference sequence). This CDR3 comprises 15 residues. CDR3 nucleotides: TGTGCCAGCAGTCTCCTAGCGGGAGGGACAGAGACCCAGTACTTC. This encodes CASSLLAGGTETQYF.

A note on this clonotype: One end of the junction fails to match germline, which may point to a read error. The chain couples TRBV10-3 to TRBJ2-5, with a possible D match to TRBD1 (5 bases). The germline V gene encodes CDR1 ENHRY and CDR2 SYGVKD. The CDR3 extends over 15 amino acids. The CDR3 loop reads CASSYAPGLQETQYF. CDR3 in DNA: TGTGCCAGCAGTTACGCTCCAGGGCTCCAAGAGACCCAGTACTTC.

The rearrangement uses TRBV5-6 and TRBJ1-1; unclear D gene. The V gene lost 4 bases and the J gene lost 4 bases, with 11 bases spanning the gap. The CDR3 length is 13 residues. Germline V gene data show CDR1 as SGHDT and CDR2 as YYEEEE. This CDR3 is CASSPWPSTEAFF. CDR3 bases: TGTGCCAGCAGCCCCTGGCCGAGCACTGAAGCTTTCTTT.